A selection of T cell receptor beta chains follows, all from one sample in a study of metastatic and nonmetastatic thyroid tumors. TCRdb re-called the PCR reads via MiXCR. The sample yields about 40,000 clones, about 13% seen once. The sample was blood. Source of these receptors: a female donor with papillary thyroid cancer or a benign thyroid nodule (not recorded which). Some clones in this sample may be carry-over from other donors' samples. Each CDR3 is given with its conserved first and last residue. A D gene is named only where the DNA matches it firmly. Clone size is stated in some rows and not others, as once, few, many or a class when expanded.

-,many,TRBV11-2,TRBJ2-2,TGTGCCAGCAGCTCCCTGGCTATCTACGCGAACACCGGGGAGCTGTTTTTT,CASSSLAIYANTGELFF
TRBD2,-,TRBV9,TRBJ2-3,TGTGCCAGCAGCGTAGGAATAACTAGCGGGAGGGCGGGCACAGATACGCAGTATTTT,CASSVGITSGRAGTDTQYF
TRBD2,many,TRBV2,TRBJ2-2,TGTGCCAGCAGTGTCGGCGGGGGTAACGGGGAGCTGTTTTTT,CASSVGGGNGELFF
-,-,TRBV11-2,TRBJ1-4,TGTGCCAGCAGCTTAGCTCCCAGGATGGGTGAAAAACCGTTTTTT,CASSLAPRMGEKPFF
-,many,TRBV28,TRBJ2-3,TGTGCCAGCAGTGAGGCAGATACGCAGTATTTT,CASSEADTQYF
TRBD1,-,TRBV12-3/TRBV12-4,TRBJ2-2,TGTGCCAGCGGGGGTAGGGCCAGGGGGCCCACCGTGGATCTGTTTTTT,CASGGRARGPTVDLFF
-,many,TRBV28,TRBJ1-2,TGTGCCAGCAGTTTCGTGACAGACTATGGCTACACCTTC,CASSFVTDYGYTF
-,many,TRBV7-3,TRBJ2-1,TGTGCCAGCAGCTTAGGTGGGAGAGCCTACAATGAGCAGTTCTTC,CASSLGGRAYNEQFF
TRBD1,many,TRBV30,TRBJ1-6,TGTGCCTCCTCCGGGACAGGGAGGCAGGGTCGTAATTCACCCCTCCACTTT,CASSGTGRQGRNSPLHF
-,-,TRBV6-4,TRBJ2-7,TGTGCCAGCGACCCAGCAGACGAGAGCTCCTACGAGCAGTACTTC,CASDPADESSYEQYF
-,many,TRBV7-8,TRBJ1-2,TGTGCCAGCAGCTTAGAAGAGGGAACCGTCTATGGCTACACCTTC,CASSLEEGTVYGYTF
TRBD1,many,TRBV20-1,TRBJ2-1,TGCAGTGCTAGAGTTCCGGGACAGTCCTACAATGAGCAGTTCTTC,CSARVPGQSYNEQFF
TRBD2,many,TRBV5-5,TRBJ2-3,TGTGCCAGCAGCTTACAACTAGCGGGAGGGCGAGATAAGCAGTATTTT,CASSLQLAGGRDKQYF
TRBD1,many,TRBV4-1,TRBJ1-2,TGCGCCAGCAGCTTATTACAGGGGGGTTCTTATGGCTACACCTTC,CASSLLQGGSYGYTF
-,many,TRBV27,TRBJ2-1,TGTGCCAGCAGTTTAACCTATAAGCGTGAGCAGTTCTTC,CASSLTYKREQFF
-,many,TRBV3-2,TRBJ2-1,TGTGCCAGCAGCCAAATTCCGGATGGGGGAAAAAATGAGCAGTTCTTC,CASSQIPDGGKNEQFF
TRBD1,many,TRBV28,TRBJ2-5,TGTGCCAGCAGACGTACTGGACAGGCAACCTCCCAAGAGACCCAGTACTTC,CASRRTGQATSQETQYF
-,medium-sized,TRBV28,TRBJ2-1,TGTGCCAGCAGTTCTCGACAGGTACCTCCCTACAATGAGCAGTTCTTC,CASSSRQVPPYNEQFF
-,many,TRBV11-3,TRBJ1-1,TGTGCCAGCAGCTTAAGTCAGGGCTTAACTGAAGCTTTCTTT,CASSLSQGLTEAFF
TRBD2,-,TRBV5-1,TRBJ2-3,TGCGCCAGCAACACTAGCGAATACACAGATACGCAGTATTTT,CASNTSEYTDTQYF
TRBD2,many,TRBV19,TRBJ2-1,TGTGCCAGTAGTATAGATCCGGGACTAGCGATATACAATGAGCAGTTCTTC,CASSIDPGLAIYNEQFF
-,many,TRBV18,TRBJ1-4,TGTGCCAGCTCACCGAGCCAAAGTGAAAAACTGTTTTTT,CASSPSQSEKLFF
TRBD2,-,TRBV4-3,TRBJ2-2,TGCGCCAGCAGCCAAGATCGTAGCGGGAGTTACACCGGGGAGCTGTTTTTT,CASSQDRSGSYTGELFF
-,medium-sized,TRBV6-1,TRBJ1-2,TGTGCCAGCAGTGAAAGTGGCCTTTCCCTATTGAGCTACACCTTC,CASSESGLSLLSYTF
-,-,TRBV5-1,TRBJ2-7,TGCGCCAGCAGCTGGGGGTGGGATACCTACGAGCAGTACTTC,CASSWGWDTYEQYF
-,many,TRBV12-3/TRBV12-4,TRBJ2-5,TGTGCCAGCAGTGTCACTAGAGGCGAGACCCAGTACTTC,CASSVTRGETQYF
-,many,TRBV7-6,TRBJ2-1,TGTGCCAGCAGCGGGGGTTGGGGAAATGAGCAGTTCTTC,CASSGGWGNEQFF
-,-,TRBV4-2,TRBJ2-2,TGTGCCAGCAGCCAAGATCATGCACCACGGGCCACCGGGGAGCTATTTTTT,CASSQDHAPRATGELFF
-,-,TRBV28,TRBJ1-2,TGTGCCGGCAGTCCGGGACTGCGCTATGGCACCACCTTC,CAGSPGLRYGTTF
-,-,TRBV11-2,TRBJ2-2,TGTGCCAGCAGCCAGACTATCGTAACCGGGGAGCTGTTTTTT,CASSQTIVTGELFF
-,many,TRBV6-1,TRBJ1-1,TGTGCCAGCCGGGGGATGGTGAACACTGAAGCTTTCTTT,CASRGMVNTEAFF
-,-,TRBV12-5,TRBJ1-2,TGTGCTAGTGGTTTGACAGGGCTGAACTATGGCTACACCTTC,CASGLTGLNYGYTF
-,many,TRBV10-3,TRBJ2-1,TGTGCCATCAGTGAGCCAACCGGTGGAGGGAGTTACAATGAGCAGTTCTTC,CAISEPTGGGSYNEQFF
TRBD2,-,TRBV11-3,TRBJ2-7,TGTGCCAGCAGCCGCAGCGGGAGCGCCGAGCAGTACTTC,CASSRSGSAEQYF
-,many,TRBV29-1,TRBJ2-7,TGCAGCGTTACCGTGGACTACGAGCAGTACTTC,CSVTVDYEQYF
-,many,TRBV27,TRBJ2-2,TGTGCCAGCAGTTCCAGGGGGGAGGGAGTCGGGGAGCTGTTTTTT,CASSSRGEGVGELFF
TRBD2,-,TRBV7-9,TRBJ2-5,TGTGCCAGCAGCCAGCGACTGGCGGGAGCCCAAGAGACCCAGTACTTC,CASSQRLAGAQETQYF
-,-,TRBV27,TRBJ1-2,TGTGCCAGCAGTTTATCGGGGGCTGGGGCAGGGTATATAGGCTACACCTTC,CASSLSGAGAGYIGYTF
-,many,TRBV3-1,TRBJ2-1,TGTGCCAGCAGCCCCCTCCCAGGCCACAATGAGCAGTTCTTC,CASSPLPGHNEQFF
-,-,TRBV2,TRBJ2-1,TGTGCCAGCAGCGAGACAGGACATGAGCAGTTATTC,CASSETGHEQLF
TRBD2,many,TRBV28,TRBJ2-7,TGTGCCATTACCCAGCGGGAGTGGTACGAGCAGTACTTC,CAITQREWYEQYF